The 27 T cell receptor beta chains listed next were all sequenced from one sample in a study of blood T cell repertoires in COVID-19. Repertoires were generated with immunoSEQ multiplex PCR, while TCRdb's copy carries only in-frame clones and drops some. Of around 200,000 clones listed, 86% were seen once; the top ten hold approximately 11%. The material sequenced was peripheral blood. These receptors were taken from a woman in her sixties with COVID-19, enrolled during active disease.

The chain recombines TRBV28 with TRBJ1-1; tentatively, D is TRBD1 (6 bases). Deletions cut 4 bases from V and 0 bases from J, with 9 bases between. Per the germline V gene, CDR1 is MDHEN and CDR2 is SYDVKM. The CDR3 covers 14 residues. This CDR3 is CASSSTGLNTEAFF. CDR3 in DNA: TGTGCCAGCAGTTCTACAGGGCTGAACACTGAAGCTTTCTTT. The full variable domain, completed using reference TRBV28 and TRBJ1-1, is DVKVTQSSRYLVKRTGEKVFLECVQDMDHENMFWYRQDPGLGLRLIYFSYDVKMKEKGDIPEGYSVSREKKERFSLILESASTNQTSMYLCASSSTGLNTEAFFGQGTRLTVV.

The genes are TRBV6-6 and TRBJ1-4; the match to TRBD1 covers 9 bases. The CDR3 is made up of 13 amino acids. Germline assignment: CDR1 MNHNY and CDR2 SVGAGI (reference sequence). Losses at the gene ends were 11 bases for V and 11 bases for J; bases not matched to a gene: 12. The CDR3 DNA is TGTGCCGTGACGGGACCGGGACAGGGTAAACTGTTTTTT. This encodes CAVTGPGQGKLFF.

This chain joins TRBV20-1 and TRBJ2-7; D not certain. Germline V gene lookup returns CDR1 DFQATT and CDR2 SNEGSKA (reference sequence). V lost 3 bases and J 0 bases, leaving 15 bases between the germline ends. The CDR3 spans 15 residues. CDR3 loop: CSASFPTSYSYEQYF. In DNA form, the CDR3 reads TGCAGTGCTAGTTTTCCCACATCTTACTCCTACGAGCAGTACTTC.

The J gene is TRBJ2-1, the V gene TRBV24-1, with TRBD2 matching 13 bases. The junction had 7 bases not matched to a gene; V was cut back by 5 bases and J by 7 bases. The CDR3 runs 16 residues. CDR1 and CDR2 (germline): KGHDR, SFDVKD. CDR3 nucleotide sequence: TGTGCCACCAGTGCTACTAGCGGGAGGGCCGATAATGAGCAGTTCTTC. Translating it yields CATSATSGRADNEQFF.

The V and J genes are TRBV12-3 or TRBV12-4 and TRBJ1-2; no firm D call. The CDR3 runs to 13 residues. The germline V and J ends were trimmed by 1 base and 8 bases, with 11 bases remaining between them. The CDR3, as DNA: TGTGCCAGCAGTTTAGGGGCCGCGGGAGGCTACACCTTC. Translation: CASSLGAAGGYTF.

This clone has a single count. The chain combines TRBV7-2 with TRBJ1-4, with 7 bases matching TRBD1. This CDR3 spans 15 amino acids. Germline V gene lookup returns CDR1 SGHTA and CDR2 FQGNSA. J was trimmed by 8 bases and V by 4 bases; bases with no gene match: 10. DNA of the CDR3: TGTGCCAGCAGCTCCGGTGGGGCCAGGGGGGAAAAACTGTTTTTT. This codes for CASSSGGARGEKLFF.

The V gene is TRBV2, the J gene TRBJ2-7, with D possibly TRBD1 on 7 matching bases. Germline CDR1 SNHLY, CDR2 FYNNEI. Between the trimmed V and J ends, which lost 8 bases and 7 bases, there was a span of 33 bases. The CDR3 length is 18 residues. CDR3 nucleotides: TGTGCCAGCCTCTTTTCTCCCTTTGGGGGGACAGTTTTTCCGGAGCAGTACTTC. Encoded protein: CASLFSPFGGTVFPEQYF.

V gene TRBV12-5 combines with J gene TRBJ2-1; 9 bases are a match to TRBD2. The V gene end was trimmed by 1 base and the J gene end by 4 bases; junction bases not matched to a gene: 8. The length of the CDR3 is 17 residues. Germline V gives CDR1 LGHNT, CDR2 FRNRAP. CDR3: CASGLGGLAGFYNEQFF. CDR3 sequence (DNA): TGTGCTAGTGGTTTGGGGGGCCTAGCGGGATTTTACAATGAGCAGTTCTTC.

The V call is TRBV4-3, the J call TRBJ1-4; no clear D gene. This CDR3 spans 14 amino acids. Trimming shortened V by 0 bases and J by 8 bases, and 10 bases separated the two germline ends. Germline CDR1 is LGHNA and CDR2 is YSLEER. The CDR3 coding sequence is TGCGCCAGCAGCCAAGAAGAGGGTCCCGAAAAACTGTTTTTT. It encodes CASSQEEGPEKLFF.

The chain carries TRBV5-4 and TRBJ2-3; unclear D gene. The CDR3 has 13 amino acids. Trimming shortened V by 4 bases and J by 4 bases, and 10 bases separated the two germline ends. Germline V gives CDR1 SGHNT, CDR2 YYREEE (reference sequence). CDR3 sequence: CASSVSVADTQYF. CDR3 DNA sequence: TGTGCCAGCAGCGTATCGGTGGCAGATACGCAGTATTTT.

In this sample, this clone turned up once. The CDR3 region has the DNA TGTGCCTGGAACCTAGCGGGAGGTCTTTCCGAGCAGTACTTC. Amino acid sequence: CAWNLAGGLSEQYF. The chain couples TRBV30 to TRBJ2-7; TRBD2 matches 11 bases. The CDR3 sequence is 14 residues long. Unmatched junction bases numbered 8, after V lost 4 bases and J lost 6 bases. CDR1 is GTSNPN and CDR2 is SVGIG in the germline V gene (reference sequence). Combining the CDR3 with reference TRBV30 and TRBJ2-7 gives the whole variable domain SQTIHQWPATLVQPVGSPLSLECTVEGTSNPNLYWYRQAAGRGLQLLFYSVGIGQISSEVPQNLSASRPQDRQFILSSKKLLLSDSGFYLCAWNLAGGLSEQYFGPGTRLTVT.

This clone has only one observation. J is TRBJ2-1 and V is TRBV19; D is unclear. CDR3 size: 12 residues. In germline, CDR1 is LNHDA, CDR2 SQIVND (reference sequence). V was trimmed by 3 bases and J by 4 bases, leaving 4 bases between them. Written as DNA, the CDR3 is TGTGCCAGTAGTATGCAGTACAATGAGCAGTTCTTC. Its protein product is CASSMQYNEQFF.

The chain carries TRBV3-1 (or the pseudogene TRBV3-2) and TRBJ1-1; 7 bases line up with TRBD1. Unmatched junction bases numbered 6, after V lost 5 bases and J lost 3 bases. CDR3 size: 14 residues. Germline V gene data show CDR1 as LGHDT and CDR2 as YNNKEL (reference sequence). The CDR3 sequence is CASSIYRGDTEAFF. CDR3 nucleotides: TGTGCCAGCAGCATCTACAGGGGTGACACTGAAGCTTTCTTT.

This clone has only a few counts. This rearrangement joins TRBV7-6 to TRBJ1-2; 7 nucleotides match TRBD1. Germline-derived CDR1 and CDR2 are SGHVS and FNYEAQ. The length of the CDR3 is 15 residues. V lost 4 bases and J lost 9; bases outside the gene matches: 14. CDR3 coding DNA: TGTGCCAGCAGCTCTATAAGGAGACAGGGTAATAGCTACACCTTC. Its protein product is CASSSIRRQGNSYTF. Based on the CDR3 plus reference TRBV7-6 and TRBJ1-2, the full variable domain is GAGVSQSPRYKVTKRGQDVALRCDPISGHVSLYWYRQALGQGPEFLTYFNYEAQQDKSGLPNDRFSAERPEGSISTLTIQRTEQRDSAMYRCASSSIRRQGNSYTFGSGTRLTVV.

The chain combines TRBV7-6 with TRBJ2-1, with 9 positions matching TRBD2. Trimming removed 5 bases from V and 5 bases from J; junction bases left unmatched: 13. Per germline, CDR1 SGHVS and CDR2 FNYEAQ. The CDR3 runs 17 residues. In DNA form, the CDR3 reads TGTGCCAGCAGCCCGTACGTACGGACTAGCGCCCACAATGAGCAGTTCTTC. It codes for CASSPYVRTSAHNEQFF.

This chain connects TRBV9 to TRBJ2-1, with 13 bases aligning to TRBD2. V was clipped by 4 bases and J by 6 bases; unmatched bases: 4. This CDR3 has 15 amino acids. Germline-derived CDR1 and CDR2 are SGDLS and YYNGEE. The CDR3 DNA reads TGTGCCAGCAGCTCCGGACTAGCGGGAGCCAATGAGCAGTTCTTC. Translation gives CASSSGLAGANEQFF.

This sequence joins TRBV5-5 and TRBJ2-7; 7 bases align to TRBD2. The CDR3 loop spans 15 amino acids. The germline CDR1 and CDR2 sequences are SGHKS and YYEKEE (reference sequence). V gave up 0 bases and J gave up 4 bases; unmatched junction bases: 7. This CDR3 reads CASSLAESGKYEQYF. The CDR3 DNA sequence: TGTGCCAGCAGCTTGGCCGAGAGCGGGAAATACGAGCAGTACTTC.

The chain combines TRBV5-5 with TRBJ1-5; D might be TRBD1 (5 bases). Trimming removed 0 bases from V and 0 bases from J, with 7 bases in between. The CDR3 runs to 15 residues. The germline gives CDR1 SGHKS, CDR2 YYEKEE (reference sequence). The chain's CDR3 is CASSLAGYSNQPQHF. As DNA, the CDR3 is TGTGCCAGCAGCTTGGCAGGGTATAGCAATCAGCCCCAGCATTTT. The full variable domain, rest sourced from reference TRBV5-5 and TRBJ1-5, is DAGVTQSPTHLIKTRGQQVTLRCSPISGHKSVSWYQQVLGQGPQFIFQYYEKEERGRGNFPDRFSARQFPNYSSELNVNALLLGDSALYLCASSLAGYSNQPQHFGDGTRLSIL.

V usage is TRBV10-3 and J usage is TRBJ2-7; 8 nucleotides agree with TRBD1. This CDR3 has 14 residues. In germline, CDR1 is ENHRY, CDR2 SYGVKD. V trimming: 4 bases; J trimming: 7 bases; junction bases outside the gene matches: 9. CDR3 loop: CAISARTGLGEQYF. The CDR3 nucleotides read TGTGCCATCAGTGCCAGGACAGGGTTAGGGGAGCAGTACTTC.

V usage is TRBV7-8 and J usage is TRBJ1-4; no firm D call. The CDR3 has 14 amino acids. Germline V gene data show CDR1 as SGHVS and CDR2 as FQNEAQ. V was cut by 2 bases and J by 3 bases, with 7 bases left in between. The CDR3 sequence: CASSLTGSNEKLFF. The CDR3 DNA is TGTGCCAGCAGCTTAACGGGGTCTAATGAAAAACTGTTTTTT.

The V call is TRBV11-3, the J call TRBJ2-7; 9 bases line up with TRBD1. The V gene end was trimmed by 4 bases and the J gene end by 4 bases; junction bases not matched to a gene: 5. The germline CDR1 and CDR2 sequences are SGHNT and YENEEA. The CDR3 length is 14 residues. The CDR3 DNA is TGTGCCAGCAGCTCTTCGACAGGGGGGTACGAGCAGTACTTC. Translated: CASSSSTGGYEQYF.

CDR3 sequence reads: CASSWDRGIIQYF. The CDR3 DNA is TGTGCCAGCAGCTGGGACAGGGGTATCATTCAGTACTTC. This chain connects TRBV13 to TRBJ2-4, with TRBD1 matching 10 bases. The germline V gene has CDR1 PRHDT and CDR2 FYEKMQ (reference sequence). With 4 bases clipped from V and 9 bases from J, the junction kept 3 bases outside the gene matches. The CDR3 contains 13 residues. Based on the CDR3 plus reference TRBV13 and TRBJ2-4, the full variable domain is AAGVIQSPRHLIKEKRETATLKCYPIPRHDTVYWYQQGPGQDPQFLISFYEKMQSDKGSIPDRFSAQQFSDYHSELNMSSLELGDSALYFCASSWDRGIIQYFGAGTRLSVL.

The CDR3 here is CASTLGTANTEAFF. DNA of the CDR3: TGCGCCAGCACCTTAGGGACAGCGAACACTGAAGCTTTCTTT. The rearrangement joins TRBV5-1 to TRBJ1-1, with TRBD1 matching over 7 bases. Germline CDR1 reads SGHRS; CDR2 reads YFSETQ. V shed 6 bases, J shed 1 base, and the junction held 6 bases outside the gene matches. The CDR3 is 14 residues long.

This chain links TRBV10-3 with TRBJ1-5; D not resolved. This CDR3 spans 17 amino acids. V was shortened by 3 bases and J by 2 bases, with 17 bases between the two germline ends. Germline-derived CDR1 and CDR2 are ENHRY and SYGVKD. The chain's CDR3 is CAISEGGGGQGNQPQHF. The CDR3 nucleotides read TGTGCCATCAGTGAAGGTGGTGGAGGGCAGGGCAATCAGCCCCAGCATTTT.

The chain is built from TRBV4-2 and TRBJ2-1; 8 bases match TRBD1. V was clipped by 2 bases and J by 7 bases; unmatched bases: 4. There are 14 residues in the CDR3. Germline loops: CDR1 LGHNA, CDR2 YNFKEQ. CDR3 sequence reads: CASSQRTGHNEQFF. In DNA, the CDR3 is TGTGCCAGCAGCCAAAGGACAGGGCATAATGAGCAGTTCTTC.

V gene TRBV5-1 combines with J gene TRBJ1-1, with 11 bases aligning to TRBD1. CDR3 length equals 18 residues. V lost 4 bases to trimming and J lost 0 bases; unmatched junction nucleotides: 11. CDR1 is SGHRS, CDR2 YFSETQ, per germline. CDR3 amino acids: CASSALVGQGGMNTEAFF. The CDR3 bases are TGCGCCAGCAGCGCTTTAGTGGGACAGGGGGGGATGAACACTGAAGCTTTCTTT. The full variable domain, with the rest looked up from reference TRBV5-1 and TRBJ1-1, is KAGVTQTPRYLIKTRGQQVTLSCSPISGHRSVSWYQQTPGQGLQFLFEYFSETQRNKGNFPGRFSGRQFSNSRSEMNVSTLELGDSALYLCASSALVGQGGMNTEAFFGQGTRLTVV.

The V gene is TRBV29-1, the J gene TRBJ2-7; TRBD1 aligns across 7 bases. Germline trimming cut 4 bases from V and 3 bases from J; bases unmatched to any gene: 6. CDR1 and CDR2 (germline): SQVTM, ANQGSEA. The CDR3 length is 13 residues. The chain's CDR3 is CSVVGQGVYEQYF. Here the CDR3 DNA reads TGCAGCGTTGTTGGTCAGGGGGTCTACGAGCAGTACTTC.